The T cell receptor beta chain under discussion was sequenced for a study of molecular identifiers for immune sequencing clone quantification. This clonotype was seen many times. Sorting selected naive CD8 T cells with a CD8+CD4-CCR7+CD45RA+ phenotype. Bulk TCR libraries were made with methods that had been previously described and with listed TCR primers. TCRdb independently ran MiXCR on the PCR reads; one entry per CDR3 protein. The table records around 460,000 distinct CDR3 sequences, around 21% of them present only once. The length of the CDR3 is 13 residues. V lost 6 bases to trimming and J lost 4 bases, with 7 bases between them.

The specimen sequenced was naive CD8+ T cells from blood, with Jurkat cell RNA spiked in. Stated subset: FACS-sorted CD8+CD4-CCR7+CD45RA+ naive T cells. The chain is built from TRBV12-3 or TRBV12-4 and TRBJ2-6; D is uncertain. The clonotype originates from a human donor in good health. Some libraries in this study had Jurkat cell RNA spiked in. The CDR3 here is CASSGFGANVLTF. DNA for the CDR3: TGTGCCAGCAGCGGCTTCGGGGCCAACGTCCTGACTTTC.